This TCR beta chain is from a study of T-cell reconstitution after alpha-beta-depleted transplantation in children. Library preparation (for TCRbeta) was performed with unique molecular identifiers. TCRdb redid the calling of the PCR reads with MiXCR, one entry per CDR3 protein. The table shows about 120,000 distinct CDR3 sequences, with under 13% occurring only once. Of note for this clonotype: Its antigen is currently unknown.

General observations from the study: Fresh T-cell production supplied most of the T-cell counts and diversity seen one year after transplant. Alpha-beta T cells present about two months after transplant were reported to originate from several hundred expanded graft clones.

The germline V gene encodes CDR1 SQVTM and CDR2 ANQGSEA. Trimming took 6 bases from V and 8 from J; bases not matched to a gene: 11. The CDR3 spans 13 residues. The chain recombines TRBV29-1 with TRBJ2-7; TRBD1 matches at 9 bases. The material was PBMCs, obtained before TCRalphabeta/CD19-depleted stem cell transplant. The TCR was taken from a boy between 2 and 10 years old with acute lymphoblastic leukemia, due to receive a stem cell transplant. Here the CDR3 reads CSVAPGQGTQQYF. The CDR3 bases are TGCAGCGTCGCCCCGGGACAGGGTACCCAGCAGTACTTC.